The clone carrying this TCR beta chain has a single count. Its antigen is not known. A read error may produce the germline difference seen at one junction end. This sample is drawn from a study of cytomegalovirus exposure and HLA in healthy donors. Study at large: Unique TCR beta sequences numbering some 120 million came from roughly 180 million T cells in an earlier analysis.

Germline V gene data show CDR1 as SSHAT and CDR2 as FNYEAQ (reference sequence). The CDR3 contains 15 residues. The PCR was carried out with 60 Vbeta primers and 13 Jbeta primers. Method: immunoSEQ multiplex PCR; TCRdb's copy keeps in-frame clones and lacks some. The table records about 140,000 clones, 79% of them present only once. Whole-study results and caveats: Solely CMV serostatus was available to characterize immune exposure. Later genetic work tied a missense DCLRE1C variant to beta-chain V and J trimming.

V gene TRBV7-7 combines with J gene TRBJ2-3; no definite D call. The clonotype was recovered from a man between 18 and 35 years old in good health and CMV-seronegative. Sequenced sample: PBMCs. CDR3 DNA sequence: TGTGCTAGCAGCTTATTAGACTCCAGCACAGATACGCAGTATTTT. Residues: CASSLLDSSTDTQYF.